A single sample is the source of the 21 T cell receptor beta chains below, sequenced in a study of a mutant IDH1 vaccine in newly diagnosed glioma. The antigens of these receptors remain unknown. Time point in this sample: week 23, last vaccination. Topical imiquimod was applied with each vaccine dose, which held 300 ug of mutant IDH1 20-mer peptide. Profiling relied on immunoSEQ multiplex PCR, and the TCRdb table lists in-frame clones only, not all of them. The profile covers approximately 28,000 clones, with 80% appearing a single time and approximately 7.6% taken by the ten largest. Sequenced material: PBMCs, taken from a glioma patient whose treatment included an IDH1 peptide vaccine. These receptors all stem from a young woman with glioma.

This clone came up a few times. The rearrangement joins TRBV7-9 to TRBJ2-1, with a possible D match to TRBD2 (6 bases). Germline CDR1 reads SEHNR; CDR2 reads FQNEAQ (reference sequence). This CDR3 has 15 amino acids. Trimming took 3 bases from V and 6 from J, leaving 15 bases between them. CDR3 loop: CASSFSSRESNEQFF. The CDR3 coding sequence is TGTGCCAGCAGCTTCTCCTCACGGGAGTCCAATGAGCAGTTCTTC.

The chain is built from TRBV18 and TRBJ2-1; 11 bases agree with TRBD2. This CDR3 is built from 16 residues. The junction had 5 bases not matched to a gene; V was cut back by 0 bases and J by 7 bases. In germline, CDR1 is KGHSH, CDR2 LQKENI. The CDR3 reads CASSPPGLAAPNEQFF. The CDR3, as DNA: TGTGCCAGCTCACCACCGGGACTAGCGGCCCCAAATGAGCAGTTCTTC.

The chain carries TRBV7-2 and TRBJ1-5; no firm D call. Trimming pared 1 base from V and 6 bases from J, leaving 7 bases between. Germline CDR1 SGHTA, CDR2 FQGNSA. The CDR3 has 13 amino acids. The CDR3, as DNA: TGTGCCAGCAGCTTAGGGCGGGGTCAGCCCCAGCATTTT. Its translation: CASSLGRGQPQHF.

The V gene is TRBV7-2, the J gene TRBJ2-1, with TRBD2 matching 9 bases. The V gene end was trimmed by 1 base and the J gene end by 11 bases; junction bases not matched to a gene: 9. CDR1 is SGHTA and CDR2 is FQGNSA in the germline V gene. The CDR3 consists of 15 residues. As DNA, the CDR3 is TGTGCCAGCAGCTTAGGCGCGGGAGGGCCGCGGAAGCAGTTCTTC. Translated: CASSLGAGGPRKQFF.

The sample holds one count of this clone. V is TRBV5-1 and J is TRBJ2-2; D unresolved. The germline V and J ends were trimmed by 0 bases and 1 base, with 7 bases remaining between them. The CDR3 totals 15 residues. The germline CDR1 and CDR2 sequences are SGHRS and YFSETQ. CDR3 nucleotides: TGCGCCAGCAGCTTGGCCGTGATGAACACCGGGGAGCTGTTTTTT. Protein sequence: CASSLAVMNTGELFF. Filled out from reference TRBV5-1 and TRBJ2-2, the complete variable domain reads KAGVTQTPRYLIKTRGQQVTLSCSPISGHRSVSWYQQTPGQGLQFLFEYFSETQRNKGNFPGRFSGRQFSNSRSEMNVSTLELGDSALYLCASSLAVMNTGELFFGEGSRLTVL.

The chain employs TRBV5-1 and TRBJ2-7, with 14 bases that match TRBD2. With V trimmed by 0 bases and J by 2 bases, 4 bases remained unmatched. Germline CDR1 is SGHRS and CDR2 is YFSETQ. This CDR3 is built from 17 residues. The CDR3 loop reads CASSLATSGRAPYEQYF. The CDR3 bases are TGCGCCAGCAGCTTGGCGACTAGCGGGAGGGCCCCCTACGAGCAGTACTTC. The full variable domain, in which reference TRBV5-1 and TRBJ2-7 provide the parts outside the CDR3, is KAGVTQTPRYLIKTRGQQVTLSCSPISGHRSVSWYQQTPGQGLQFLFEYFSETQRNKGNFPGRFSGRQFSNSRSEMNVSTLELGDSALYLCASSLATSGRAPYEQYFGPGTRLTVT.

The chain recombines TRBV6-5 with TRBJ2-1; 11 positions match TRBD1. The length of the CDR3 is 15 residues. CDR1 and CDR2 from the germline V gene are MNHEY and SVGAGI. Unmatched junction bases numbered 7, after V lost 6 bases and J lost 6 bases. The CDR3 is CASSLGGTGGNEQFF. The CDR3 nucleotides read TGTGCCAGCAGCCTCGGCGGGACAGGGGGCAATGAGCAGTTCTTC.

The V and J genes are TRBV10-3 and TRBJ1-2; unclear D gene. The CDR3 length is 13 residues. Looked up from germline, CDR1 is ENHRY and CDR2 is SYGVKD. Trimming removed 6 bases at V and 4 bases at J, with 12 bases between. The CDR3 coding sequence is TGTGCCATCAGCCCGCCAGGCCCCTATGGCTACACCTTC. It specifies CAISPPGPYGYTF.

This clone has only a few counts. V gene TRBV30 combines with J gene TRBJ1-1, with a possible D match to TRBD1 (6 bases). CDR3 length: 13 amino acids. CDR1 and CDR2 from the germline V gene are GTSNPN and SVGIG (reference sequence). The CDR3 bases are TGTGCACGGAGGGGCTCGGGGGCGACTGAAGCTTTCTTT. It encodes CARRGSGATEAFF.

This chain links TRBV9 with TRBJ2-6; TRBD1 matches 8 bases. This CDR3 contains 17 residues. Germline V gene lookup returns CDR1 SGDLS and CDR2 YYNGEE. V trimming: 0 bases; J trimming: 3 bases; junction bases outside the gene matches: 5. CDR3 nucleotides: TGTGCCAGCAGCGTAGAACAGGGGGTCTTTGGGGCCAACGTCCTGACTTTC. It is translated as CASSVEQGVFGANVLTF.

This clone was counted between two and nine times. For the CDR3, the DNA is TGTGCCAGCAGCTTAGGGTCGGGAAGCAATCAGCCCCAGCATTTT. Translation gives CASSLGSGSNQPQHF. The chain combines TRBV11-3 with TRBJ1-5; D unresolved. This CDR3 has 15 amino acids. Germline-derived CDR1 and CDR2 are SGHNT and YENEEA. Trimming shortened V by 1 base and J by 1 base, and 8 bases separated the two germline ends.

The chain uses TRBV27 and TRBJ1-2, with D unresolved. Trimming removed 8 bases from V and 7 bases from J, with 11 bases in between. CDR1 is MNHEY and CDR2 is SMNVEV in the germline V gene (reference sequence). The CDR3 has 11 residues. The CDR3 DNA follows: TGTGCCAGCGGGTGGGTAGCTGGCTACACCTTC. Its protein product is CASGWVAGYTF.

The chain uses TRBV5-4 and TRBJ2-5; D unclear. The V end lost 3 bases, the J end lost 5 bases, and 14 bases lay between the germline ends. CDR3 length: 14 amino acids. The germline gives CDR1 SGHNT, CDR2 YYREEE (reference sequence). The CDR3 nucleotides read TGTGCCAGCAGCTCGAGAGTCGGGTTGGAGACCCAGTACTTC. This codes for CASSSRVGLETQYF.

This clone occurred once. This chain links TRBV28 with TRBJ1-2; 10 bases agree with TRBD1. CDR1 is MDHEN, CDR2 SYDVKM, per germline. This CDR3 spans 15 amino acids. The J segment lost 7 bases and the V segment lost 4 bases, leaving 9 bases of the junction unmatched. Here the CDR3 DNA reads TGTGCCAGCAGTTCCCGACAGGGGGCGTTAGTTGGCTACACCTTC. This sequence encodes CASSSRQGALVGYTF.

The chain carries TRBV7-8 and TRBJ2-7; D unclear. This CDR3 contains 11 residues. Between the trimmed V and J ends, which lost 5 bases and 6 bases, there was a span of 8 bases. Germline CDR1 and CDR2: SGHVS and FQNEAQ. CDR3 region: CASSPGTEQYF. In nucleotides, the CDR3 is TGTGCCAGCAGCCCCGGTACCGAGCAGTACTTC.

This chain connects TRBV4-2 to TRBJ1-3; D is possibly TRBD1 (5 bases). Per germline, CDR1 LGHNA and CDR2 YNFKEQ. Trimming removed 8 bases at V and 2 bases at J, with 13 bases between. The CDR3 extends over 14 amino acids. The CDR3 sequence is CASGSGGTGNTIYF. CDR3 coding DNA: TGTGCCAGCGGGTCCGGGGGTACTGGAAACACCATATATTTT.

CDR3 bases: TGTGCCAGTAGTCCTTCCGGGACTAGCGGGGGGGCGCCGGTTGAGCAGTACTTC. Amino acids: CASSPSGTSGGAPVEQYF. The chain combines TRBV19 with TRBJ2-7; TRBD2 matches at 16 bases. The CDR3 spans 18 residues. CDR1 and CDR2 from the germline V gene are LNHDA and SQIVND (reference sequence). The V gene end was trimmed by 5 bases and the J gene end by 7 bases; junction bases not matched to a gene: 14.

The rearrangement uses TRBV4-1 and TRBJ1-3, with D maybe TRBD1 (6 bases). The CDR3 has 16 residues. Between the trimmed V and J ends, which lost 0 bases and 7 bases, there was a span of 16 bases. Germline lookup yields CDR1 MGHRA and CDR2 YSYEKL. Here the CDR3 DNA reads TGCGCCAGCAGCCAAGATCGGGCTGGGGGCGGCAACACCATATATTTT. Its protein is CASSQDRAGGGNTIYF.

This clone was observed a few times. V and J are TRBV6-1 and TRBJ2-3, with a tentative D call TRBD2 (7 bases). The germline V gene encodes CDR1 MNHNS and CDR2 SASEGT. V lost 7 bases and J 1 base, leaving 15 bases between the germline ends. This CDR3 comprises 15 residues. The CDR3 nucleotides are TGTGCCAGCACCGAGGGGGGGGCTGGCACAGATACGCAGTATTTT. This codes for CASTEGGAGTDTQYF.

This sequence joins TRBV6-1 and TRBJ1-2, with no clear D. The CDR3 contains 15 residues. The ends were cut back, 7 bases at V and 8 bases at J, with 23 bases in the middle. From germline, CDR1 is MNHNS and CDR2 SASEGT. The DNA of the CDR3 is TGTGCCAGCATTGAGGTTGGTTCGCACCCTAGAGGCTACACCTTC. Residues: CASIEVGSHPRGYTF.

The chain uses TRBV29-1 and TRBJ1-3; no firm D call. Trimming left V 3 bases short and J 0 bases short, with 9 bases between. The germline gives CDR1 SQVTM, CDR2 ANQGSEA. This CDR3 comprises 14 residues. CDR3 protein: CSVDVGNSGNTIYF. The CDR3 coding sequence is TGCAGCGTTGACGTGGGGAACTCTGGAAACACCATATATTTT.